In this sample, the clone carrying this T cell receptor (beta chain) turned up a few times. The antigen is not known. Germline and junction disagree at one end, which may indicate a read error. The entry originates in a study of CD8 T cells in ankylosing spondylitis. Study-level findings and limits: Clones linked to disease were reported to show significant enrichment in matched ankylosing spondylitis synovial fluid. A motif in TCR beta, a set of roughly eight highly homologous variants, appeared characteristic of ankylosing spondylitis blood.

Germline values: CDR1 MRHNA, CDR2 SNTAGT. The CDR3 is 18 residues long. Each CDR3 protein is one row after TCRdb ran MiXCR on the 5' RACE reads. This table holds about 150,000 distinct CDR3 sequences, roughly 10% found once. This TCR was recovered from a female donor with ankylosing spondylitis or in good health (not recorded which). Material for sequencing was blood, either unsorted or a sorted T cell fraction (not recorded which). The chain couples TRBV6-4 to TRBJ2-6; the match to TRBD2 covers 7 bases. Written as DNA, the CDR3 is TGTGCCTGCAGTGCCCGCTGGGGGGGATACTCTGGGGCCAACGTCCTGACTTTC. Residues: CACSARWGGYSGANVLTF.